These 14 T cell receptor beta chains share one sample of origin, sequenced in a study of cytomegalovirus exposure and HLA in healthy donors. PCR involved 60 Vbeta and 13 Jbeta primers. Here immunoSEQ multiplex PCR was the method, and the copy in TCRdb shows in-frame clones only, minus some. The sample carries about 160,000 clones, around four fifths recorded once. The specimen sequenced was PBMCs. These receptors all come from a man aged 45 to 65 in good health and CMV-seropositive.

The chain is built from TRBV11-2 and TRBJ2-7, with 10 bases aligning to TRBD2. Germline loops: CDR1 SGHAT, CDR2 FQNNGV. This CDR3 is built from 15 residues. Unmatched junction bases numbered 10, after V lost 8 bases and J lost 3 bases. The DNA of the CDR3 is TGTGCCAGCTGGGGGCTAGCGGGGGAAGACTACGAGCAGTACTTC. The encoded protein is CASWGLAGEDYEQYF.

The chain uses TRBV25-1 and TRBJ2-7; TRBD2 matches at 10 bases. Germline V lookup: CDR1 MGHDK, CDR2 SYGVNS. The CDR3 spans 15 residues. V was pared by 3 bases and J by 7 bases, with 9 bases of the junction left unmatched. The DNA of the CDR3 is TGTGCCAGCAGTGACCCGGTGGGACTAGCGTGGGAGCAGTACTTC. It is translated as CASSDPVGLAWEQYF.

In regard to this clone: At one end the junction does not follow the germline gene, possibly because of a read error. The chain joins TRBV7-9 to TRBJ1-2; 7 bases match TRBD1. The germline V gene encodes CDR1 SEHNR and CDR2 FQNEAQ (reference sequence). The CDR3 spans 14 residues. Here the CDR3 reads CSSSLETGYYGYTF. DNA of the CDR3: TGTTCCAGCAGCTTAGAGACAGGGTACTATGGCTACACCTTC.

This chain connects TRBV6-1 to TRBJ1-5; no firm D call. The CDR3 is 16 amino acids. Germline V gene data show CDR1 as MNHNS and CDR2 as SASEGT. V was trimmed by 2 bases and J by 1 base, leaving 12 bases between them. CDR3 protein: CASSEHFGPSNQPQHF. The CDR3 DNA reads TGTGCCAGCAGTGAACATTTTGGGCCAAGCAATCAGCCCCAGCATTTT.

V is TRBV7-9 and J is TRBJ2-5; a weak D match, TRBD2 (6 bases). V lost 5 bases, J lost 0 bases, and 16 bases lay in between. The CDR3 spans 16 residues. From germline, CDR1 is SEHNR and CDR2 FQNEAQ (reference sequence). CDR3 coding DNA: TGTGCCAGCAGCCGATACATTAGGACTAACCAAGAGACCCAGTACTTC. As protein: CASSRYIRTNQETQYF.

This sequence joins TRBV5-6 and TRBJ2-1; TRBD2 matches 9 bases. In germline, CDR1 is SGHDT, CDR2 YYEEEE. V shed 3 bases and J 8 bases; nucleotides not matched to a gene: 12. The CDR3 has 16 amino acids. CDR3 sequence reads: CASSSPLGGGEDEQFF. The CDR3 coding sequence is TGTGCCAGCAGCTCCCCCCTAGGCGGGGGGGAGGATGAGCAGTTCTTC.

The count of this clone is one. This sequence joins TRBV18 and TRBJ2-7, with TRBD2 matching over 14 bases. CDR1 is KGHSH, CDR2 LQKENI, per germline. This CDR3 spans 15 amino acids. Trimming removed 6 bases from V and 6 bases from J; junction bases left unmatched: 7. The CDR3 nucleotides read TGTGCCAGCTCGTTGGGACTAGCGGGAGAGCTCGAGCAGTACTTC. Its translation: CASSLGLAGELEQYF.

In this sample, this clone turned up once. This chain uses TRBV28 with TRBJ1-5, with D tentatively TRBD1 (6 bases). CDR1 and CDR2 (germline): MDHEN, SYDVKM. V shed 6 bases and J shed 11 bases, with 11 bases lying between them. The CDR3 length is 11 residues. CDR3 in amino acids: CASSKQGAQHF. CDR3 coding DNA: TGTGCCAGCAGCAAACAGGGCGCCCAGCATTTT.

The gene calls are TRBV7-9 and TRBJ1-1; D is ambiguous. Trimming left V 1 base short and J 5 bases short, with 8 bases between. CDR3 length equals 13 residues. CDR1 is SEHNR, CDR2 FQNEAQ, per germline (reference sequence). The DNA of the CDR3 is TGTGCCAGCAGCTTAGGGAGTGGGACTGAAGCTTTCTTT. Protein product: CASSLGSGTEAFF.

This clone was detected once. The chain uses TRBV28 and TRBJ2-2; maybe TRBD1 (5 bases). Germline assignment: CDR1 MDHEN and CDR2 SYDVKM. This CDR3 region has 13 residues. The germline V and J ends were trimmed by 6 bases and 6 bases, with 11 bases remaining between them. DNA of the CDR3: TGTGCCAGCAGGGGCACAGGATCCGGGGAGCTGTTTTTT. Protein product: CASRGTGSGELFF.

This clone occurred once. The chain links TRBV13 to TRBJ2-5; 9 bases agree with TRBD1. CDR3 length: 14 amino acids. The V gene's germline CDR1 is PRHDT and CDR2 FYEKMQ (reference sequence). Trimming cost V 2 bases and J 5 bases; bases outside gene matches: 3. Here the CDR3 DNA reads TGTGCCAGCAGCTTACTTGACAGGGGGGAGACCCAGTACTTC. Amino acid sequence: CASSLLDRGETQYF.

This clone was seen only a few times. The chain carries TRBV28 and TRBJ1-5; 7 bases fit TRBD1. CDR3 size: 15 residues. Germline CDR1 is MDHEN and CDR2 is SYDVKM. The J segment lost 1 base and the V segment lost 1 base, leaving 1 base of the junction unmatched. CDR3 coding DNA: TGTGCCAGCAGTTTATTCAGGGGGAGCAATCAGCCCCAGCATTTT. Translated: CASSLFRGSNQPQHF.

CDR3: CASSSTPPGQGSDTQYF. The CDR3 DNA reads TGTGCCAGCAGCTCGACCCCCCCGGGACAGGGGTCAGATACGCAGTATTTT. This rearrangement joins TRBV7-3 to TRBJ2-3; TRBD1 matches at 10 bases. Looked up from germline, CDR1 is SGHTA and CDR2 is FQGTGA. The CDR3 covers 17 residues. The V and J ends lost 4 bases and 4 bases, in that order; junction bases with no gene match: 11.

The J gene is TRBJ2-3, the V gene TRBV29-1, with D possibly matching TRBD2 (5 bases). Per germline, CDR1 SQVTM and CDR2 ANQGSEA. V was shortened by 4 bases and J by 7 bases, with 24 bases between the two germline ends. CDR3 length: 16 residues. CDR3 in DNA: TGCAGCGTTGTTCCGAACTCTCCTACTGTCGGGAATACGCAGTATTTT. It encodes CSVVPNSPTVGNTQYF.